Each of the 11 T cell receptor beta chains below was sequenced from the same sample in a study of cytomegalovirus exposure and HLA in healthy donors. TCRdb keeps only in-frame clones here, not all; method: immunoSEQ multiplex PCR. Of around 230,000 clones listed, 75% to 90% are singletons. The sequenced material came from PBMCs. The source of these receptors is a woman younger than 45 in good health and CMV-seropositive.

Only a few counts were recorded for this clone. The gene calls are TRBV5-1 and TRBJ2-1, with TRBD2 identical over 12 bases. The CDR3 is 16 amino acids. V dropped 5 bases and J dropped 7; count of bases not matched to a gene: 10. Germline loops: CDR1 SGHRS, CDR2 YFSETQ. The CDR3 here is CASSLRLAGERNEQFF. As DNA, the CDR3 is TGCGCCAGCAGTTTGAGACTAGCGGGAGAGAGAAATGAGCAGTTCTTC. Full variable domain (outside the CDR3, taken from reference TRBV5-1 and TRBJ2-1): KAGVTQTPRYLIKTRGQQVTLSCSPISGHRSVSWYQQTPGQGLQFLFEYFSETQRNKGNFPGRFSGRQFSNSRSEMNVSTLELGDSALYLCASSLRLAGERNEQFFGPGTRLTVL.

The V gene is TRBV15, the J gene TRBJ2-7; perhaps TRBD2 as D (5 bases). The germline V gene encodes CDR1 LNHNV and CDR2 YYDKDF (reference sequence). Trimming took 0 bases from V and 2 from J, leaving 17 bases between them. The CDR3 loop spans 17 amino acids. CDR3 DNA: TGTGCCACCAGCAGAGAGATGGTAACTACTAGACCCTACGAGCAGTACTTC. It codes for CATSREMVTTRPYEQYF.

J is TRBJ2-1 and V is TRBV19; D might be TRBD2 (6 bases). The germline CDR1 and CDR2 sequences are LNHDA and SQIVND (reference sequence). The CDR3 length is 16 residues. V lost 1 base to trimming and J lost 4 bases, with 14 bases between them. Here the CDR3 reads CASSIAAGKIYNEQFF. In DNA, the CDR3 is TGTGCCAGTAGTATAGCGGCGGGGAAGATATACAATGAGCAGTTCTTC.

The rearrangement joins TRBV1 to TRBJ2-1; TRBD1, the table's D call, lacks a check against the DNA. TRBV1 is a recognized pseudogene. CDR3 length: 17 residues. CDR3 loop: CTSSLQQGRTSYNEQFF. As DNA, the CDR3 is TGCACCAGCAGCCTACAACAGGGGCGAACGTCCTACAATGAGCAGTTCTTC.

The chain combines TRBV6-1 with TRBJ1-1, with D tentatively TRBD1 (6 bases). The ends were cut back, 2 bases at V and 0 bases at J, with 16 bases in the middle. Per germline, CDR1 MNHNS and CDR2 SASEGT. CDR3 length: 17 residues. The CDR3 DNA reads TGTGCCAGCAGTGAATCGAGGGGGTATTATATGAACACTGAAGCTTTCTTT. This gives the protein CASSESRGYYMNTEAFF.

This chain links TRBV21-1 with TRBJ2-1; the DNA was not used to check the table's D call, TRBD2. TRBV21-1 is annotated as a pseudogene. The CDR3 is made up of 15 amino acids. CDR3 bases: TGTGCCAGCAGCCCAACTAGCCGGAAGAGTCGGGAGCAGTTCTTC. Its translation is CASSPTSRKSREQFF.

The J gene is TRBJ2-1, the V gene TRBV7-2; 10 bases match TRBD2. Losses at the gene ends were 2 bases for V and 4 bases for J; bases not matched to a gene: 5. The CDR3 consists of 16 residues. In germline, CDR1 is SGHTA, CDR2 FQGNSA. CDR3 protein: CASSLPLAGDYNEQFF. The CDR3 region has the DNA TGTGCCAGCAGCTTACCCCTAGCGGGAGATTACAATGAGCAGTTCTTC.

The chain employs TRBV10-3 and TRBJ1-2; 12 bases map to TRBD1. The CDR3 is 15 amino acids. Trimming removed 3 bases from V and 6 bases from J; junction bases left unmatched: 5. Germline V lookup: CDR1 ENHRY, CDR2 SYGVKD. The CDR3 region is CAISDVGQGAHGYTF. For the CDR3, the DNA is TGTGCCATCAGTGATGTGGGACAGGGGGCGCATGGCTACACCTTC.

The genes are TRBV18 and TRBJ1-1, with D possibly matching TRBD1 (5 bases). Trimming cost V 8 bases and J 1 base, with 11 bases left between them. The CDR3 has 13 amino acids. Germline CDR1 and CDR2: KGHSH and LQKENI. CDR3 nucleotide sequence: TGTGCCAGCCTACAAGGGGAGAACACTGAAGCTTTCTTT. The encoded protein is CASLQGENTEAFF.

This clone was recorded only once. The chain carries TRBV28 and TRBJ2-3, with 10 nucleotides matching TRBD2. V lost 0 bases, J lost 2 bases, and 8 bases stayed unmatched. The CDR3 is 18 amino acids. The germline CDR1 and CDR2 sequences are MDHEN and SYDVKM. The CDR3 spells CASSLWGGLAAYTDTQYF. CDR3 nucleotides: TGTGCCAGCAGTTTATGGGGCGGACTAGCGGCTTACACAGATACGCAGTATTTT.

The chain couples TRBV29-1 to TRBJ2-3, with D possibly matching TRBD2 (6 bases). CDR1 SQVTM and CDR2 ANQGSEA come from the germline V gene. The CDR3 covers 20 residues. The V and J ends lost 0 bases and 2 bases respectively, with 27 bases between them. This CDR3 is CSVEDLGKEVIAAITDTQYF. The CDR3 DNA is TGCAGCGTTGAAGATCTTGGGAAAGAAGTAATAGCGGCAATCACAGATACGCAGTATTTT.